Below, 24 T cell receptor beta chains from the same sample are listed, as sequenced in a study of shared clonotypes between healthy human individuals. TCRdb keeps only in-frame clones here, not all; method: immunoSEQ multiplex PCR. This sample has hundreds of thousands of clones; approximately 96% occur once, and the top ten carry less than 0.13%. Naive CD8 cells comprised CD45RO-negative, CCR7-positively selected cells, excluding terminally differentiated effector memory CD45RA+ cells. Sequencing was done on a sample of naive CD8+ T cells sorted from blood. These receptors all stem from a woman under 40 in good health.

The chain employs TRBV28 and TRBJ2-1; 8 positions agree with TRBD2. This CDR3 comprises 21 residues. Trimming removed 5 bases from V and 4 bases from J; junction bases left unmatched: 25. CDR1 is MDHEN, CDR2 SYDVKM, per germline. The CDR3 nucleotides read TGTGCCAGCAGTCCCGGGGCTCTACTAGCGGCCGTGAAGGGAGGATACAATGAGCAGTTCTTC. Residues: CASSPGALLAAVKGGYNEQFF.

V is TRBV28 and J is TRBJ2-5; TRBD1 agrees at 12 bases. Looked up from germline, CDR1 is MDHEN and CDR2 is SYDVKM. CDR3 size: 15 residues. V dropped 2 bases and J dropped 4; count of bases not matched to a gene: 2. CDR3 bases: TGTGCCAGCAGTTTAGGGACAGGGGGCCGAGAGACCCAGTACTTC. It is translated as CASSLGTGGRETQYF.

The chain uses TRBV28 and TRBJ2-2; D may be TRBD1 or TRBD2 (7 bases each). The CDR3 has 16 amino acids. The V end was cut by 2 bases, the J end by 4 bases, with 14 bases between. Germline CDR1 and CDR2: MDHEN and SYDVKM. CDR3 sequence (DNA): TGTGCCAGCAGTTTAGGGTGGGAGGGGGCCACCGGGGAGCTGTTTTTT. Translation: CASSLGWEGATGELFF.

V and J are TRBV23-1 and TRBJ2-4, with D unresolved. TRBV23-1 is known as an ORF, though its function is uncertain. V was shortened by 6 bases and J by 1 base, with 10 bases between the two germline ends. The length of the CDR3 is 14 residues. The CDR3 protein is CASSPSRAKNIQYF. The CDR3 region has the DNA TGCGCCAGCAGCCCAAGTAGGGCCAAAAACATTCAGTACTTC.

The count of this clone is one. The rearrangement joins TRBV15 to TRBJ1-4, with D maybe TRBD1 (6 bases). The CDR3 length is 15 residues. Trimming left V 2 bases short and J 3 bases short, with 10 bases between. Germline CDR1 reads LNHNV; CDR2 reads YYDKDF (reference sequence). This chain's CDR3 is CATSRTGFANEKLFF. For the CDR3, the DNA is TGTGCCACCAGCAGAACAGGGTTTGCTAATGAAAAACTGTTTTTT.

This chain connects TRBV27 to TRBJ2-3, with 7 positions matching TRBD1. V dropped 3 bases and J dropped 2; count of bases not matched to a gene: 8. Germline loops: CDR1 MNHEY, CDR2 SMNVEV (reference sequence). The CDR3 is 16 amino acids. The CDR3 loop reads CASSFLGGAFTDTQYF. In DNA form, the CDR3 reads TGTGCCAGCAGTTTTTTAGGGGGCGCTTTCACAGATACGCAGTATTTT.

The chain recombines TRBV7-9 with TRBJ2-7, with 7 bases identical to TRBD2. Germline V CDR1 and CDR2: SEHNR, FQNEAQ (reference sequence). The CDR3 has 18 amino acids. The trim removed 5 bases at V and 5 bases at J, leaving 21 bases unmatched. The CDR3 DNA is TGTGCCAGCAGCACCACCAGGCTAGCGGCTTCCCCTCGTGACGAGCAGTACTTC. This encodes CASSTTRLAASPRDEQYF.

V and J are TRBV10-2 and TRBJ2-7; a weak D match, TRBD1 (6 bases). Trimming removed 10 bases from V and 2 bases from J, with 15 bases in between. The CDR3 runs to 13 residues. Germline CDR1 is WSHSY and CDR2 is SAAADI. The CDR3 sequence is CATKDSSAYEQYF. CDR3 nucleotide sequence: TGCGCCACCAAGGACAGCTCTGCCTACGAGCAGTACTTC.

Here the CDR3 DNA reads TGCAGCGTTGAAACGGGGCCCAGAGGCTACACCTTC. Its translation is CSVETGPRGYTF. The chain links TRBV29-1 to TRBJ1-2; tentatively, D is TRBD1 (5 bases). The CDR3 is 12 residues long. CDR1 is SQVTM and CDR2 is ANQGSEA in the germline V gene. V shed 2 bases and J shed 8 bases, with 12 bases lying between them.

The J gene is TRBJ2-1, the V gene TRBV29-1; TRBD2 agrees at 7 bases. CDR3 length: 14 amino acids. Germline values: CDR1 SQVTM, CDR2 ANQGSEA. V trimming: 4 bases; J trimming: 5 bases; junction bases outside the gene matches: 8. In DNA form, the CDR3 reads TGCAGCGTTGCCCTAGGACTAGGGGACAATGAGCAGTTCTTC. Its translation is CSVALGLGDNEQFF.

The rearrangement joins TRBV30 to TRBJ2-3; tentative D call: TRBD1 (6 bases). V was clipped by 1 base and J by 0 bases, with 11 bases between them. The CDR3 runs to 15 residues. Germline lookup yields CDR1 GTSNPN and CDR2 SVGIG (reference sequence). CDR3 residues: CAWSAGQSSTDTQYF. The CDR3 DNA follows: TGTGCCTGGAGTGCCGGACAGTCTAGCACAGATACGCAGTATTTT.

J is TRBJ2-7 and V is TRBV10-1; 8 positions agree with TRBD1. The J segment lost 3 bases and the V segment lost 3 bases, leaving 7 bases of the junction unmatched. Germline CDR1 WNHNN, CDR2 SYGVQD (reference sequence). The CDR3 contains 15 residues. The CDR3 DNA reads as TGCGCCAGCAGTGAACGGACAGGGCGTTACTACGAGCAGTACTTC. It translates to CASSERTGRYYEQYF.

The chain combines TRBV15 with TRBJ2-1; 12 bases are a match to TRBD2. In germline, CDR1 is LNHNV, CDR2 YYDKDF (reference sequence). Losses at the gene ends were 0 bases for V and 7 bases for J; bases not matched to a gene: 7. The CDR3 extends over 17 amino acids. CDR3 amino acids: CATSRDLRLAGDNEQFF. The CDR3 region has the DNA TGTGCCACCAGCAGAGATCTGAGACTAGCGGGAGATAATGAGCAGTTCTTC.

Remarks on this clone: At the DNA level, this CDR3 is encoded by other sequences in the same sample as well. The chain recombines TRBV9 with TRBJ2-2; tentatively, D is TRBD2 (6 bases). Germline V gene data show CDR1 as SGDLS and CDR2 as YYNGEE. Trimming took 2 bases from V and 4 from J, leaving 9 bases between them. The CDR3 is 14 amino acids. The CDR3 is CASSVGGTTGELFF. Here the CDR3 DNA reads TGTGCCAGCAGCGTGGGGGGTACCACCGGGGAGCTGTTTTTT.

The chain employs TRBV6-5 and TRBJ1-1; D call uncertain. Germline CDR1 reads MNHEY; CDR2 reads SVGAGI. Trimming cost V 0 bases and J 3 bases, with 2 bases left between them. The CDR3 is made up of 12 amino acids. As DNA, the CDR3 is TGTGCCAGCAGTTACTCGGACACTGAAGCTTTCTTT. Amino acids: CASSYSDTEAFF.

The V call is TRBV28, the J call TRBJ1-3; unclear D gene. Germline V lookup: CDR1 MDHEN, CDR2 SYDVKM. With 6 bases removed from V and 0 bases from J, the gap between germline ends came to 12 bases. The CDR3 spans 15 residues. CDR3 in DNA: TGTGCCAGCAGCCATCAGTTGTTCTCTGGAAACACCATATATTTT. As protein: CASSHQLFSGNTIYF.

Comments on this clone: This sample includes further DNA sequences coding for the same CDR3. V and J are TRBV5-4 and TRBJ2-3, with D perhaps matching TRBD2 (5 bases). The V gene lost 4 bases and the J gene lost 5 bases, with 8 bases spanning the gap. The CDR3 runs to 12 residues. Germline CDR1 reads SGHNT; CDR2 reads YYREEE (reference sequence). The CDR3 DNA follows: TGTGCCAGCAGCCCTGAGGGAGATACGCAGTATTTT. It codes for CASSPEGDTQYF.

This clone was found once. This chain joins TRBV7-9 and TRBJ2-3; 12 bases fit TRBD2. The length of the CDR3 is 15 residues. Germline lookup yields CDR1 SEHNR and CDR2 FQNEAQ (reference sequence). V was clipped by 4 bases and J by 6 bases; unmatched bases: 5. Written as DNA, the CDR3 is TGTGCCAGCAGCTGGACCGGGACTAGCGGGGATACGCAGTATTTT. Amino acids: CASSWTGTSGDTQYF.

This clone was recorded once. The chain couples TRBV5-1 to TRBJ1-2; 10 nucleotides line up with TRBD1. With 4 bases clipped from V and 9 bases from J, the junction kept 9 bases outside the gene matches. The CDR3 covers 14 residues. Germline CDR1 SGHRS, CDR2 YFSETQ. The CDR3 nucleotides read TGCGCCAGCAGCCCTACCGACAGGGGGCTGAGCTACACCTTC. Amino acid sequence: CASSPTDRGLSYTF.

The genes are TRBV5-6 and TRBJ1-2; no firm D call. This CDR3 is 13 amino acids long. The V gene's germline CDR1 is SGHDT and CDR2 YYEEEE. With 2 bases removed from V and 10 bases from J, the gap between germline ends came to 15 bases. The CDR3 nucleotides read TGTGCCAGCAGCTTCGGCACGTCAAAGGACTACACCTTC. As protein: CASSFGTSKDYTF.

The gene calls are TRBV19 and TRBJ2-1, with 11 bases aligning to TRBD1. The CDR3 totals 15 residues. Germline V gives CDR1 LNHDA, CDR2 SQIVND (reference sequence). The junction had 6 bases not matched to a gene; V was cut back by 3 bases and J by 8 bases. As DNA, the CDR3 is TGTGCCAGTAGTATTCAGCGGACAGGGGGCGATGAGCAGTTCTTC. Amino acids: CASSIQRTGGDEQFF.

Of note for this clone: The same CDR3 is also encoded by other DNA sequences in this sample. The chain carries TRBV9 and TRBJ2-3; D gene unclear. Trimming removed 3 bases from V and 5 bases from J, with 1 base in between. The CDR3 contains 10 residues. Germline assignment: CDR1 SGDLS and CDR2 YYNGEE. CDR3 residues: CASSGDTQYF. The CDR3 DNA follows: TGTGCCAGCAGCGGAGATACGCAGTATTTT.

The gene calls are TRBV28 and TRBJ2-1, with D maybe TRBD2 (6 bases). Germline V gene sequence: CDR1 MDHEN, CDR2 SYDVKM. V lost 3 bases and J 7 bases, leaving 10 bases between the germline ends. This CDR3 contains 13 residues. The CDR3 protein is CASSFLAWNEQFF. The CDR3 DNA reads TGTGCCAGCAGTTTCCTAGCGTGGAATGAGCAGTTCTTC.

The chain joins TRBV7-9 to TRBJ2-7; 8 bases are shared with TRBD1. Germline assignment: CDR1 SEHNR and CDR2 FQNEAQ (reference sequence). The V gene end was trimmed by 6 bases and the J gene end by 3 bases; junction bases not matched to a gene: 4. CDR3 length: 13 residues. The CDR3 nucleotides read TGTGCCAGCAGAAATGGGACAGGCTACGAGCAGTACTTC. It codes for CASRNGTGYEQYF.